A selection of T cell receptor beta chains follows, all from one sample in a study of T-cell reconstitution after alpha-beta-depleted transplantation in children. MiXCR, run by TCRdb on the PCR reads, gives a single entry per CDR3 protein. The sample lists about 200,000 distinct CDR3 sequences, about 14% occurring once. The source was PBMCs from the stem cell graft donor, collected from the stem cell graft. The receptors shown here come from a human donor who donated a stem cell graft to a child with acute lymphoblastic leukemia. The CDR3 runs from the conserved cysteine through the conserved F or W. Each record gives: clone size, V gene, D gene, J gene, CDR3 protein, CDR3 DNA. The D gene is left open where the match is weak. Clone size is shown for a subset of rows, as once, few, many or a class of expanded clone.

clone size: many; V gene: TRBV11-2; D gene: NA; J gene: TRBJ1-6; CDR3 protein: CASSPGGRNNSPLHF; CDR3 DNA: TGTGCCAGCAGCCCCGGGGGACGTAATAATTCACCCCTCCACTTT
clone size: many; V gene: TRBV20-1; D gene: NA; J gene: TRBJ1-1; CDR3 protein: CSARPDAGGTEAFF; CDR3 DNA: TGCAGTGCTAGGCCGGACGCCGGTGGGACTGAAGCTTTCTTT
clone size: many; V gene: TRBV29-1; D gene: NA; J gene: TRBJ1-1; CDR3 protein: CSVEVQGQFTEAFF; CDR3 DNA: TGCAGCGTTGAAGTCCAGGGTCAATTCACTGAAGCTTTCTTT
clone size: many; V gene: TRBV20-1; D gene: TRBD2; J gene: TRBJ2-3; CDR3 protein: CSAPELAGADTQYF; CDR3 DNA: TGCAGTGCTCCCGAACTAGCGGGAGCCGATACGCAGTATTTT
clone size: many; V gene: TRBV20-1; D gene: NA; J gene: TRBJ2-7; CDR3 protein: CSARGISEDEQYF; CDR3 DNA: TGCAGTGCTCGGGGAATTTCAGAGGACGAGCAGTACTTC
clone size: NA; V gene: TRBV6-5; D gene: NA; J gene: TRBJ1-5; CDR3 protein: CASSYGRGKHQPQHF; CDR3 DNA: TGTGCCAGCAGTTACGGGAGGGGAAAGCATCAGCCCCAGCATTTT
clone size: NA; V gene: TRBV20-1; D gene: NA; J gene: TRBJ1-2; CDR3 protein: CSASSIFLWRVTYGYTF; CDR3 DNA: TGCAGTGCTAGTAGCATATTTTTGTGGAGGGTGACCTATGGCTACACCTTC
clone size: many; V gene: TRBV6-5; D gene: NA; J gene: TRBJ2-3; CDR3 protein: CASTPGSGTDTQYF; CDR3 DNA: TGTGCCAGCACCCCCGGGAGTGGCACAGATACGCAGTATTTT
clone size: few; V gene: TRBV6-1; D gene: NA; J gene: TRBJ2-6; CDR3 protein: CASRKAGLSVTGANVLTF; CDR3 DNA: TGTGCCAGCAGGAAAGCCGGCCTAAGCGTTACCGGGGCCAACGTCCTGACTTTC
clone size: many; V gene: TRBV12-3/TRBV12-4; D gene: NA; J gene: TRBJ1-2; CDR3 protein: CASRVQGKGPRYTF; CDR3 DNA: TGTGCCAGCAGGGTACAGGGCAAGGGACCGAGGTACACCTTC
clone size: many; V gene: TRBV10-2; D gene: TRBD1; J gene: TRBJ2-7; CDR3 protein: CASRPDRGSYEQYF; CDR3 DNA: TGCGCCAGCAGACCGGACAGGGGTTCATACGAGCAGTACTTC
clone size: many; V gene: TRBV20-1; D gene: TRBD2; J gene: TRBJ2-1; CDR3 protein: CSASSVSLASGSDEQFF; CDR3 DNA: TGCAGTGCTAGTTCAGTTTCTTTGGCTAGCGGGAGTGATGAGCAGTTCTTC
clone size: many; V gene: TRBV10-3; D gene: TRBD1; J gene: TRBJ2-7; CDR3 protein: CAISRTGSSYEQYF; CDR3 DNA: TGTGCCATCAGTCGGACAGGGAGCTCCTACGAGCAGTACTTC
clone size: NA; V gene: TRBV11-3; D gene: NA; J gene: TRBJ2-1; CDR3 protein: CASSYPLSNEQFF; CDR3 DNA: TGTGCCAGCAGTTACCCACTCAGCAATGAGCAGTTCTTC
clone size: many; V gene: TRBV5-1; D gene: NA; J gene: TRBJ2-1; CDR3 protein: CASSLLAGTSNEQFF; CDR3 DNA: TGCGCCAGCAGCTTGTTGGCCGGGACCTCCAATGAGCAGTTCTTC
clone size: many; V gene: TRBV5-1; D gene: TRBD2; J gene: TRBJ2-1; CDR3 protein: CASRSGLAGPSEQFF; CDR3 DNA: TGCGCCAGCAGATCCGGACTAGCGGGACCTTCTGAGCAGTTCTTC
clone size: few; V gene: TRBV6-5; D gene: NA; J gene: TRBJ2-7; CDR3 protein: CASRRDSAYPYEQYF; CDR3 DNA: TGTGCCAGCAGGCGGGACAGCGCCTATCCGTACGAGCAGTACTTC
clone size: NA; V gene: TRBV5-1; D gene: TRBD2; J gene: TRBJ2-7; CDR3 protein: CASSPAGVYEQYF; CDR3 DNA: TGCGCCAGCAGTCCGGCGGGAGTCTACGAGCAGTACTTC
clone size: few; V gene: TRBV20-1; D gene: TRBD2; J gene: TRBJ2-2; CDR3 protein: CSARRREGVTGELFF; CDR3 DNA: TGCAGTGCTAGGCGCCGGGAGGGGGTCACCGGGGAGCTGTTTTTT
clone size: few; V gene: TRBV5-1; D gene: NA; J gene: TRBJ1-1; CDR3 protein: CASSLDGRGDTEAFF; CDR3 DNA: TGCGCCAGCAGCTTGGACGGCCGCGGGGACACTGAAGCTTTCTTT
clone size: many; V gene: TRBV20-1; D gene: NA; J gene: TRBJ2-3; CDR3 protein: CSATRWRDGTDTQYF; CDR3 DNA: TGCAGTGCTACAAGGTGGCGGGATGGCACAGATACGCAGTATTTT
clone size: many; V gene: TRBV5-5; D gene: NA; J gene: TRBJ1-5; CDR3 protein: CASSLRPELQPQHF; CDR3 DNA: TGTGCCAGCAGCTTACGGCCCGAACTTCAGCCCCAGCATTTT
clone size: NA; V gene: TRBV11-3; D gene: NA; J gene: TRBJ2-1; CDR3 protein: CASSWGGPTYNEQFF; CDR3 DNA: TGTGCCAGCAGCTGGGGCGGGCCAACCTACAATGAGCAGTTCTTC
clone size: many; V gene: TRBV7-2; D gene: TRBD2; J gene: TRBJ2-1; CDR3 protein: CASSLAGTSSYNEQFF; CDR3 DNA: TGTGCCAGCAGCTTGGCCGGGACTAGCAGTTACAATGAGCAGTTCTTC
clone size: NA; V gene: TRBV20-1; D gene: NA; J gene: TRBJ1-6; CDR3 protein: CSARDPAKSSYNSPLHF; CDR3 DNA: TGCAGTGCTAGAGATCCAGCGAAGAGCTCCTATAATTCACCCCTCCACTTT
clone size: many; V gene: TRBV5-1; D gene: TRBD2; J gene: TRBJ2-2; CDR3 protein: CASSLERGGRATGELFF; CDR3 DNA: TGCGCCAGCAGCTTGGAGCGAGGCGGGAGGGCCACCGGGGAGCTGTTTTTT
clone size: many; V gene: TRBV5-1; D gene: TRBD2; J gene: TRBJ2-3; CDR3 protein: CASKGLAGGGPDTQYF; CDR3 DNA: TGCGCCAGCAAAGGACTAGCGGGAGGTGGCCCAGATACGCAGTATTTT
clone size: NA; V gene: TRBV20-1; D gene: TRBD2; J gene: TRBJ2-1; CDR3 protein: CSARDWTSGSYHNEQFF; CDR3 DNA: TGCAGTGCTAGAGATTGGACTAGCGGGAGTTATCACAATGAGCAGTTCTTC
clone size: many; V gene: TRBV7-8; D gene: TRBD2; J gene: TRBJ2-4; CDR3 protein: CASGSPTSGIYIQYF; CDR3 DNA: TGTGCCAGCGGTTCCCCGACCAGCGGGATATACATTCAGTACTTC
clone size: NA; V gene: TRBV6-1; D gene: NA; J gene: TRBJ2-4; CDR3 protein: CASSEGINIQYF; CDR3 DNA: TGTGCCAGCAGTGAAGGGATAAACATTCAGTACTTC
clone size: NA; V gene: TRBV3-1; D gene: NA; J gene: TRBJ2-1; CDR3 protein: CASSPLGGGTYNEQFF; CDR3 DNA: TGTGCCAGCAGCCCTCTCGGCGGGGGCACCTACAATGAGCAGTTCTTC
clone size: many; V gene: TRBV5-1; D gene: TRBD1; J gene: TRBJ1-2; CDR3 protein: CASSLAGTGIHTF; CDR3 DNA: TGCGCCAGCAGCTTGGCCGGGACAGGGATCCACACCTTC
clone size: many; V gene: TRBV7-8; D gene: NA; J gene: TRBJ1-1; CDR3 protein: CASSLGNYVELNTEAFF; CDR3 DNA: TGTGCCAGCAGCTTAGGCAACTACGTGGAACTGAACACTGAAGCTTTCTTT
clone size: many; V gene: TRBV6-1; D gene: NA; J gene: TRBJ1-2; CDR3 protein: CASSEVDWDYGYTF; CDR3 DNA: TGTGCCAGCAGTGAAGTGGATTGGGATTATGGCTACACCTTC
clone size: many; V gene: TRBV7-8; D gene: NA; J gene: TRBJ1-6; CDR3 protein: CASSLTRNSPLHF; CDR3 DNA: TGTGCCAGCAGCTTAACCAGGAATTCACCCCTCCACTTT
clone size: few; V gene: TRBV5-8; D gene: TRBD2; J gene: TRBJ2-1; CDR3 protein: CASSLATSGRTPQFF; CDR3 DNA: TGTGCCAGCAGCTTGGCGACTAGCGGGCGGACCCCGCAGTTCTTC
clone size: NA; V gene: TRBV5-1; D gene: NA; J gene: TRBJ2-3; CDR3 protein: CASTSGPLFADTQYF; CDR3 DNA: TGCGCCAGCACTTCGGGACCTCTTTTTGCAGATACGCAGTATTTT
clone size: NA; V gene: TRBV10-3; D gene: NA; J gene: TRBJ2-1; CDR3 protein: CAISESSYNEQFF; CDR3 DNA: TGTGCCATCAGTGAGTCTTCTTACAATGAGCAGTTCTTC
clone size: NA; V gene: TRBV12-3/TRBV12-4; D gene: NA; J gene: TRBJ1-2; CDR3 protein: CASSTGKSYGYTF; CDR3 DNA: TGTGCCAGCAGCACAGGGAAGAGCTATGGCTACACCTTC
clone size: NA; V gene: TRBV20-1; D gene: TRBD2; J gene: TRBJ2-3; CDR3 protein: CSARTGLGLTDTQYF; CDR3 DNA: TGCAGTGCTAGGACCGGACTAGGGTTAACAGATACGCAGTATTTT
clone size: many; V gene: TRBV12-3/TRBV12-4; D gene: NA; J gene: TRBJ2-3; CDR3 protein: CASSFWSLTDTQYF; CDR3 DNA: TGTGCCAGCAGTTTTTGGAGTTTGACAGATACGCAGTATTTT
clone size: many; V gene: TRBV3-1; D gene: TRBD2; J gene: TRBJ2-1; CDR3 protein: CASSQIPGGRSSDVEQFF; CDR3 DNA: TGTGCCAGCAGCCAAATCCCAGGCGGGAGAAGCTCTGATGTGGAGCAGTTCTTC
clone size: many; V gene: TRBV5-1; D gene: NA; J gene: TRBJ2-7; CDR3 protein: CASSLVPGENYEQYF; CDR3 DNA: TGCGCCAGCAGCTTGGTTCCTGGCGAGAACTACGAGCAGTACTTC
clone size: NA; V gene: TRBV7-2; D gene: TRBD2; J gene: TRBJ2-1; CDR3 protein: CASSHSRLAGVYNEQFF; CDR3 DNA: TGTGCCAGCAGCCATTCCCGACTAGCGGGGGTCTACAATGAGCAGTTCTTC
clone size: many; V gene: TRBV5-1; D gene: TRBD1; J gene: TRBJ2-3; CDR3 protein: CASSLNRGADTQYF; CDR3 DNA: TGCGCCAGCAGCTTGAACAGGGGAGCAGATACGCAGTATTTT
clone size: many; V gene: TRBV7-9; D gene: TRBD1; J gene: TRBJ1-4; CDR3 protein: CASSYRSKGAHEEKLFF; CDR3 DNA: TGTGCCAGCAGCTATAGAAGTAAGGGGGCGCATGAGGAAAAACTGTTTTTT
clone size: many; V gene: TRBV5-1; D gene: NA; J gene: TRBJ2-1; CDR3 protein: CASSFLGRGGEQFF; CDR3 DNA: TGCGCCAGCAGCTTTCTCGGGAGAGGAGGTGAGCAGTTCTTC
clone size: many; V gene: TRBV27; D gene: NA; J gene: TRBJ2-2; CDR3 protein: CASSTGLSTGELFF; CDR3 DNA: TGTGCCAGCAGCACAGGTCTGAGCACCGGGGAGCTGTTTTTT
clone size: NA; V gene: TRBV6-1; D gene: NA; J gene: TRBJ2-7; CDR3 protein: CASSESRGFEASRGYEQYF; CDR3 DNA: TGTGCCAGCAGTGAAAGTAGAGGGTTTGAGGCTTCTCGGGGCTACGAGCAGTACTTC
clone size: many; V gene: TRBV19; D gene: NA; J gene: TRBJ2-1; CDR3 protein: CASSAPRRDNEQFF; CDR3 DNA: TGTGCCAGTAGTGCCCCTAGGCGAGACAATGAGCAGTTCTTC
clone size: many; V gene: TRBV6-1; D gene: TRBD2; J gene: TRBJ2-7; CDR3 protein: CASREAGGGNEQYF; CDR3 DNA: TGTGCCAGCAGGGAAGCGGGCGGGGGGAACGAGCAGTACTTC
clone size: medium-sized; V gene: TRBV20-1; D gene: NA; J gene: TRBJ2-1; CDR3 protein: CSANELSSYNEQFF; CDR3 DNA: TGCAGTGCTAACGAGCTTAGTTCCTACAATGAGCAGTTCTTC
clone size: many; V gene: TRBV5-1; D gene: NA; J gene: TRBJ1-3; CDR3 protein: CASSLDRSSGNTIYF; CDR3 DNA: TGCGCCAGCAGCTTGGACAGATCCTCTGGAAACACCATATATTTT
clone size: few; V gene: TRBV6-5; D gene: TRBD1; J gene: TRBJ1-1; CDR3 protein: CASSYSPGQGIAEAFF; CDR3 DNA: TGTGCCAGCAGTTACTCTCCGGGACAGGGAATCGCTGAAGCTTTCTTT
clone size: many; V gene: TRBV20-1; D gene: TRBD1; J gene: TRBJ1-2; CDR3 protein: CSAKQGAQGYTF; CDR3 DNA: TGCAGTGCTAAACAGGGGGCTCAGGGCTACACCTTC
clone size: many; V gene: TRBV10-3; D gene: NA; J gene: TRBJ1-3; CDR3 protein: CAIRKSPYGNTIYF; CDR3 DNA: TGTGCCATCAGGAAGTCTCCCTATGGAAACACCATATATTTT
clone size: many; V gene: TRBV5-1; D gene: NA; J gene: TRBJ2-3; CDR3 protein: CASSLEDFTDTQYF; CDR3 DNA: TGCGCCAGCAGCTTGGAGGACTTCACAGATACGCAGTATTTT
clone size: many; V gene: TRBV12-3/TRBV12-4; D gene: NA; J gene: TRBJ1-5; CDR3 protein: CASSSRGTSINQPQHF; CDR3 DNA: TGTGCCAGCAGTTCGCGGGGGACAAGCATCAATCAGCCCCAGCATTTT
clone size: many; V gene: TRBV7-9; D gene: TRBD2; J gene: TRBJ2-1; CDR3 protein: CASSGRLAAPSYNEQFF; CDR3 DNA: TGTGCCAGCAGCGGACGACTAGCGGCCCCTTCCTACAATGAGCAGTTCTTC
clone size: many; V gene: TRBV6-1; D gene: NA; J gene: TRBJ1-1; CDR3 protein: CASSDRPGRTEAFF; CDR3 DNA: TGTGCCAGCAGTGACCGTCCAGGGCGGACTGAAGCTTTCTTT